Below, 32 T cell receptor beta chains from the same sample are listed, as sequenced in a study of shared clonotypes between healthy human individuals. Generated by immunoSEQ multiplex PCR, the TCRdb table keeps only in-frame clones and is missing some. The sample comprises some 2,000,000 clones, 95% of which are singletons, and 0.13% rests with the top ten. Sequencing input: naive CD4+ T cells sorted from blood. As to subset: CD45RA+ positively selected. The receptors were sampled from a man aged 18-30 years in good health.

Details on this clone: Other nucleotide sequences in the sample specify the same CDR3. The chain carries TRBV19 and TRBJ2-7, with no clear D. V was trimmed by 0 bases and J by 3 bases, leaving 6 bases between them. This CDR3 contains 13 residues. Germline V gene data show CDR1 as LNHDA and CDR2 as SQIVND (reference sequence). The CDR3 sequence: CASSIDRGYEQYF. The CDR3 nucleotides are TGTGCCAGTAGTATAGATCGTGGCTACGAGCAGTACTTC.

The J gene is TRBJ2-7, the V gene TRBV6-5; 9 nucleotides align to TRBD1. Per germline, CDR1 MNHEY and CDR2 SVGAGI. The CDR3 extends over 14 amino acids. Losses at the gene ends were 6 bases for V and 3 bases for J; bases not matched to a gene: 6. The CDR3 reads CASRTGTGIYEQYF. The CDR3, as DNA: TGTGCCAGCAGAACCGGGACAGGGATCTACGAGCAGTACTTC.

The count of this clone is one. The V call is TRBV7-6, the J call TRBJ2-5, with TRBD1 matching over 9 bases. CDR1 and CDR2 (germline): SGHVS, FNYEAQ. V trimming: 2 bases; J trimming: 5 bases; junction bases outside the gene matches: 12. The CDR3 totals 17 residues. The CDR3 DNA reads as TGTGCCAGCAGCTTACCGTACCGGGACAGGGTTGGGGAGACCCAGTACTTC. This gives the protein CASSLPYRDRVGETQYF.

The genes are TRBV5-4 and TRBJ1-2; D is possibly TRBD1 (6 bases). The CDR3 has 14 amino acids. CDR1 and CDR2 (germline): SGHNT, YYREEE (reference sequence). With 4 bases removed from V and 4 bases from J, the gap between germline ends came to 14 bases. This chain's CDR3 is CASSPGQDLYGYTF. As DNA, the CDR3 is TGTGCCAGCAGCCCGGGACAAGACCTCTATGGCTACACCTTC.

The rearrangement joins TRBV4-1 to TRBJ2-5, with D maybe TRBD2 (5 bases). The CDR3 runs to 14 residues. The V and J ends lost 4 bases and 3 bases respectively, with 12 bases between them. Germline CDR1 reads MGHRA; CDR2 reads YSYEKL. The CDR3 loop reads CASSRPGLEETQYF. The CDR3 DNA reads TGCGCCAGCAGCCGCCCAGGACTGGAAGAGACCCAGTACTTC.

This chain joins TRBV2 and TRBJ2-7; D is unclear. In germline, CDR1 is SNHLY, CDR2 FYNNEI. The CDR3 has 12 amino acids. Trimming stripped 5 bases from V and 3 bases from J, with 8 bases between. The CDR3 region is CASSKLVYEQYF. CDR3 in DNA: TGTGCCAGCAGTAAACTGGTCTACGAGCAGTACTTC.

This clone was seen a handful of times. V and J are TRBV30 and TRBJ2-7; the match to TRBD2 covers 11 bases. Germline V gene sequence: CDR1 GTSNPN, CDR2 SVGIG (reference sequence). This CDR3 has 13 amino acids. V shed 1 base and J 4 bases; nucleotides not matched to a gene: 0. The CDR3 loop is CAWSASGRYEQYF. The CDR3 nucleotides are TGTGCCTGGAGTGCTAGCGGGAGGTACGAGCAGTACTTC.

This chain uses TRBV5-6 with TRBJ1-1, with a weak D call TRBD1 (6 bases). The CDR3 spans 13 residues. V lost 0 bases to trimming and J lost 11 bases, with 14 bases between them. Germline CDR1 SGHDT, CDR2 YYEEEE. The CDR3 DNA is TGTGCCAGCAGCTTGGGGATACAGGGTGTCGCTTTCTTT. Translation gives CASSLGIQGVAFF.

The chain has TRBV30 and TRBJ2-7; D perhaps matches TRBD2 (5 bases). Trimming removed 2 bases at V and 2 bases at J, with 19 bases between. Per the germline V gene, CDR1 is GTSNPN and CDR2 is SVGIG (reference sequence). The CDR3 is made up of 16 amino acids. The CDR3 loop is CAWSPFDSSGAYEQYF. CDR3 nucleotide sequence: TGTGCCTGGAGTCCCTTCGATTCCAGCGGAGCCTACGAGCAGTACTTC.

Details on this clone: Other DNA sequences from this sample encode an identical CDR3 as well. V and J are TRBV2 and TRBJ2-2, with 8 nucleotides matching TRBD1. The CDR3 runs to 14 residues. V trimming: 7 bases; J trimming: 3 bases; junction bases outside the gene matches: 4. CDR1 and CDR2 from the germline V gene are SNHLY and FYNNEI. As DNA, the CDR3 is TGTGCCAGCAAGGGGACAGGTGACACCGGGGAGCTGTTTTTT. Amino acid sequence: CASKGTGDTGELFF.

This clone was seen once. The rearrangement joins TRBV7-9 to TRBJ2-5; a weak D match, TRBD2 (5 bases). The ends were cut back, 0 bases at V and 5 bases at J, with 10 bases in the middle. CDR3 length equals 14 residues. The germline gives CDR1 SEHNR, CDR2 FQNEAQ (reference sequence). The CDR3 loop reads CASSLAGGSETQYF. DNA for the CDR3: TGTGCCAGCAGCTTAGCGGGCGGGTCCGAGACCCAGTACTTC.

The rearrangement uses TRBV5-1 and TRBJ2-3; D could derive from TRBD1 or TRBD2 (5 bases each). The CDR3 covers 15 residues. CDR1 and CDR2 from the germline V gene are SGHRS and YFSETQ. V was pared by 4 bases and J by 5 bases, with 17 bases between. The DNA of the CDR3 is TGCGCCAGCAGCCCGAGGGCCCCGCAGGGAGATACGCAGTATTTT. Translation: CASSPRAPQGDTQYF.

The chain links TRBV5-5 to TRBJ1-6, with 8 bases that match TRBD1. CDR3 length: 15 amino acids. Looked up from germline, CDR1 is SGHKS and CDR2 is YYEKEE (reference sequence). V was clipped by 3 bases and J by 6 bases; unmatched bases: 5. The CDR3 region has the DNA TGTGCCAGCAGCTCCGGGACAGGAGGTAATTCACCCCTCCACTTT. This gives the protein CASSSGTGGNSPLHF.

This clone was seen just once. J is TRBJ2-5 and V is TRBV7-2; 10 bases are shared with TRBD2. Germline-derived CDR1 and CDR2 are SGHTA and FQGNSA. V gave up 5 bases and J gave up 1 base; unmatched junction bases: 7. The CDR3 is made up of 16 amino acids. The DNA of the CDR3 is TGTGCCAGCAGCGTAAGCCGACTAGCGGGCCAAGAGACCCAGTACTTC. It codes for CASSVSRLAGQETQYF.

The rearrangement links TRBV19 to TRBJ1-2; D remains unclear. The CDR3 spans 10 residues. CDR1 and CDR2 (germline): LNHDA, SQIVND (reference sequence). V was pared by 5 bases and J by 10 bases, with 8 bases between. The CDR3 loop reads CASSAGFYTF. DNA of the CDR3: TGTGCCAGTAGTGCAGGCTTCTACACCTTC.

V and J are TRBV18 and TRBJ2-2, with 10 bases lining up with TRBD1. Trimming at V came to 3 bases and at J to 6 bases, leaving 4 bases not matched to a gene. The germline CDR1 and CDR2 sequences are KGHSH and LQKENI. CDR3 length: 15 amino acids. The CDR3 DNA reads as TGTGCCAGCTCACCCCCGACAGGGGGCTCCGGGGAGCTGTTTTTT. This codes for CASSPPTGGSGELFF.

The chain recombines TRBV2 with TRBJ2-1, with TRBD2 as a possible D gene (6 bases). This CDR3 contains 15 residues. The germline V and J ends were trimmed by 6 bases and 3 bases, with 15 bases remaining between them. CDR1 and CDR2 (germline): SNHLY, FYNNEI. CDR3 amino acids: CASSERESFYNEQFF. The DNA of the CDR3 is TGTGCCAGCAGCGAACGGGAGTCTTTCTACAATGAGCAGTTCTTC.

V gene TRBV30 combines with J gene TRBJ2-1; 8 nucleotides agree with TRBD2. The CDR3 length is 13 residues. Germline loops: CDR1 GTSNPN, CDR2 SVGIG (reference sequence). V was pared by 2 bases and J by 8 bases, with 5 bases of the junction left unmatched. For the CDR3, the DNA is TGTGCCTGGAGTAGCGGGAGTGTCGATGAGCAGTTCTTC. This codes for CAWSSGSVDEQFF. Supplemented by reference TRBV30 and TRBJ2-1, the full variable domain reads SQTIHQWPATLVQPVGSPLSLECTVEGTSNPNLYWYRQAAGRGLQLLFYSVGIGQISSEVPQNLSASRPQDRQFILSSKKLLLSDSGFYLCAWSSGSVDEQFFGPGTRLTVL.

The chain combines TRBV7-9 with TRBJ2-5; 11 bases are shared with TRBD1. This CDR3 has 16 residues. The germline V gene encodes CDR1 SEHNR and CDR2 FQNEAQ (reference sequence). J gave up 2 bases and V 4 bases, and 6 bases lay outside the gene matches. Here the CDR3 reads CASSYWTGGQQETQYF. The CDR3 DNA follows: TGTGCCAGCAGCTATTGGACAGGGGGCCAACAAGAGACCCAGTACTTC.

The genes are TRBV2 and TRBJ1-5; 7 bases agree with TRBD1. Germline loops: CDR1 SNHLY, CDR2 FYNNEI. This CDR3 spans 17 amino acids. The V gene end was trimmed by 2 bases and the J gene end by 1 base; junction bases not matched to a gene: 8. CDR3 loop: CASSETPLDRSNQPQHF. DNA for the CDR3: TGTGCCAGCAGTGAAACCCCCTTGGACAGGAGCAATCAGCCCCAGCATTTT.

CDR3 residues: CASSEGSSFSGNTIYF. In DNA, the CDR3 is TGTGCCAGCAGTGAGGGCAGCAGCTTCTCTGGAAACACCATATATTTT. This rearrangement joins TRBV25-1 to TRBJ1-3, with D hard to call. Trimming pared 3 bases from V and 0 bases from J, leaving 12 bases between. The CDR3 spans 16 residues. From germline, CDR1 is MGHDK and CDR2 SYGVNS.

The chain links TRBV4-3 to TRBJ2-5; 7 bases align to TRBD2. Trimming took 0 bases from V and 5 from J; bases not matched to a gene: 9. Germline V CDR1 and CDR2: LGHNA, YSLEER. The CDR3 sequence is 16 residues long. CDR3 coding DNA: TGCGCCAGCAGCCAAGATCTGGCGGGAGCAGGGGAGACCCAGTACTTC. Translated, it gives CASSQDLAGAGETQYF.

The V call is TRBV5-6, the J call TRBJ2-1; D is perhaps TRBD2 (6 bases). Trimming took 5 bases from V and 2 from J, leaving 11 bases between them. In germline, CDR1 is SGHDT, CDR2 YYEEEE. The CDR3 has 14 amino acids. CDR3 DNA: TGTGCCAGCAGTGGGAGGTTCGCCTACAATGAGCAGTTCTTC. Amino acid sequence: CASSGRFAYNEQFF.

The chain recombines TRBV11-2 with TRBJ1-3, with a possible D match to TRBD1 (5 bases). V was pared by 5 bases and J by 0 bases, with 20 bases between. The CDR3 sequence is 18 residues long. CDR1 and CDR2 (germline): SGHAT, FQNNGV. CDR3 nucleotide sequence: TGTGCCAGCAGCCCATCCCCCGCCAGGGAAATCTCTGGAAACACCATATATTTT. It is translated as CASSPSPAREISGNTIYF.

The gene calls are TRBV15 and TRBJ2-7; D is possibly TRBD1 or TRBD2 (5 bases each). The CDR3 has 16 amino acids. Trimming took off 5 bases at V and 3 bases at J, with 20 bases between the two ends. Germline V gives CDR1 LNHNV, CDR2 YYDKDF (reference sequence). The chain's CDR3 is CATSDTGMGRNYEQYF. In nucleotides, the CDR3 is TGTGCCACCAGCGACACCGGCATGGGACGAAACTACGAGCAGTACTTC.

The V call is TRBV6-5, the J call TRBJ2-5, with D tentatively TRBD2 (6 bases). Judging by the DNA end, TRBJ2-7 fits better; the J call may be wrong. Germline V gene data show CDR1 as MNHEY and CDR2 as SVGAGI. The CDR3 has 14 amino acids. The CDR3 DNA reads TGTGCCAGCAGTTACCGGGACTCCTCCTACGAGCAGTACTTC. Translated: CASSYRDSSYEQYF.

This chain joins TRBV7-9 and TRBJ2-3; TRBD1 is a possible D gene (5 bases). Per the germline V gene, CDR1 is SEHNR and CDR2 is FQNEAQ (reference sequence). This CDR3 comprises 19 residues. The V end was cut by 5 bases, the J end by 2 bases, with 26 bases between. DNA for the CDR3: TGTGCCAGCAGCCTAAATACAATCAGGGAAGCCCACCCCACAGATACGCAGTATTTT. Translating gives CASSLNTIREAHPTDTQYF.

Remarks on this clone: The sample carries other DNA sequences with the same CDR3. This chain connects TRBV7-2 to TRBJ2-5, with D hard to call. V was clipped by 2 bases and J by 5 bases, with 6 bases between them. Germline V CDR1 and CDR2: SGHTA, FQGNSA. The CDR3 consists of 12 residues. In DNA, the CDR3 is TGTGCCAGCAGCTTATTGTCGGAGACCCAGTACTTC. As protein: CASSLLSETQYF.

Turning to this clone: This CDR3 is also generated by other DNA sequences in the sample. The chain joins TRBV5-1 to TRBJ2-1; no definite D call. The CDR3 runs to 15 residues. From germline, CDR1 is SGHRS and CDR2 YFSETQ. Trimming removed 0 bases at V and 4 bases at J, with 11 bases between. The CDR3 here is CASSLEGQSYNEQFF. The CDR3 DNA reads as TGCGCCAGCAGCTTGGAGGGCCAATCGTACAATGAGCAGTTCTTC.

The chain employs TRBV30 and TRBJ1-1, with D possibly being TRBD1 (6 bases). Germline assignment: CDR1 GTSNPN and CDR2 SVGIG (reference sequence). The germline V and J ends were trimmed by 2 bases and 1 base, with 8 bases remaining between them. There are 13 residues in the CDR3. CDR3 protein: CAWSQTGNTEAFF. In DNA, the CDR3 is TGTGCCTGGAGTCAGACAGGGAACACTGAAGCTTTCTTT.

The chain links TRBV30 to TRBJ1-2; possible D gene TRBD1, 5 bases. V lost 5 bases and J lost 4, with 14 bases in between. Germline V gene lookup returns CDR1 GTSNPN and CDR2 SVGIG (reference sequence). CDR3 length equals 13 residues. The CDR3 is CAWDSLLGYGYTF. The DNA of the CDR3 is TGTGCCTGGGACAGCCTATTGGGCTATGGCTACACCTTC.

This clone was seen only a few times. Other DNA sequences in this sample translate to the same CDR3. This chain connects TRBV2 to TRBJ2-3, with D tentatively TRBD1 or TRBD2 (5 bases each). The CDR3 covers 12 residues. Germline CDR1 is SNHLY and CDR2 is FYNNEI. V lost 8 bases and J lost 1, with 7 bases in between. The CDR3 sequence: CASGGGTDTQYF. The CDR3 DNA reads TGTGCCAGCGGGGGAGGCACAGATACGCAGTATTTT.